The 16 T cell receptor beta chains in this list originate from one sample, sequenced in a study of blood T cell repertoires in COVID-19. Data came from immunoSEQ multiplex PCR; TCRdb stores just in-frame clones and leaves some out. The table records about 360,000 clones, nearly 90% of them present only once. Material for sequencing was PBMCs or T cells enriched from blood (not recorded which). The receptors stem from a woman aged 40 to 50 with acute COVID-19.

The J gene is TRBJ2-2, the V gene TRBV11-2; D is perhaps TRBD1 (6 bases). Trimming cost V 5 bases and J 4 bases, with 14 bases left between them. The length of the CDR3 is 15 residues. Germline V gives CDR1 SGHAT, CDR2 FQNNGV. As DNA, the CDR3 is TGTGCCAGCAGCATCAACAGGGTTGGCACCGGGGAGCTGTTTTTT. Protein: CASSINRVGTGELFF.

The genes are TRBV11-2 and TRBJ1-6; D remains ambiguous. Looked up from germline, CDR1 is SGHAT and CDR2 is FQNNGV. This CDR3 spans 15 amino acids. Trimming removed 1 base at V and 5 bases at J, with 9 bases between. The CDR3 DNA sequence: TGTGCCAGCAGCTTAGTGTCGCGGGATAATTCACCCCTCCACTTT. Translation gives CASSLVSRDNSPLHF.

The J gene is TRBJ2-1, the V gene TRBV7-2; maybe TRBD2 (6 bases). CDR1 is SGHTA and CDR2 is FQGNSA in the germline V gene. The CDR3 sequence is 14 residues long. Trimming removed 5 bases from V and 9 bases from J, with 17 bases in between. The CDR3 DNA sequence: TGTGCCAGCAGCCCCGTCATCGGGGGAATTGAGCAGTTCTTC. Protein sequence: CASSPVIGGIEQFF. The full variable domain, completed using reference TRBV7-2 and TRBJ2-1, is GAGVSQSPSNKVTEKGKDVELRCDPISGHTALYWYRQSLGQGLEFLIYFQGNSAPDKSGLPSDRFSAERTGGSVSTLTIQRTQQEDSAVYLCASSPVIGGIEQFFGPGTRLTVL.

The chain employs TRBV3-1 (or the pseudogene TRBV3-2) and TRBJ2-1, with TRBD2 identical over 9 bases. The germline V gene encodes CDR1 LGHDT and CDR2 YNNKEL (reference sequence). The CDR3 is 16 residues long. The trim removed 3 bases at V and 0 bases at J, leaving 3 bases unmatched. CDR3 sequence reads: CASSHLSGSSYNEQFF. CDR3 bases: TGTGCCAGCAGCCATCTTAGCGGGAGCTCCTACAATGAGCAGTTCTTC.

This rearrangement joins TRBV10-1 to TRBJ1-1, with 7 positions matching TRBD1. The CDR3 loop spans 13 amino acids. The ends lost 6 bases at V and 6 bases at J; junction bases unmatched: 7. The germline CDR1 and CDR2 sequences are WNHNN and SYGVQD (reference sequence). This chain's CDR3 is CASREGQGAEAFF. CDR3 coding DNA: TGCGCCAGCAGGGAAGGGCAGGGGGCTGAAGCTTTCTTT.

This chain uses TRBV14 with TRBJ1-1, with a tentative D call TRBD1 (6 bases). The V and J ends lost 10 bases and 4 bases respectively, with 13 bases between them. CDR3 length: 12 residues. Germline-derived CDR1 and CDR2 are SGHDN and FVKESK. As DNA, the CDR3 is TGTGCCACCCAGGGGTGGGGCACTGAAGCTTTCTTT. Protein: CATQGWGTEAFF.

The chain employs TRBV10-3 and TRBJ1-5; D gene unclear. The germline V and J ends were trimmed by 3 bases and 6 bases, with 18 bases remaining between them. The CDR3 loop spans 16 amino acids. Per germline, CDR1 ENHRY and CDR2 SYGVKD. In DNA, the CDR3 is TGTGCCATCAGTGATAGTATTGAGGGTTGGGGTCAGCCCCAGCATTTT. This codes for CAISDSIEGWGQPQHF.

This chain uses TRBV4-1 with TRBJ2-6, with D hard to call. Germline V gene data show CDR1 as MGHRA and CDR2 as YSYEKL. The CDR3 extends over 15 amino acids. Trimming left V 3 bases short and J 1 base short, with 7 bases between. DNA for the CDR3: TGCGCCAGCAGCCAGCTTCTATCTGGGGCCAACGTCCTGACTTTC. This gives the protein CASSQLLSGANVLTF.

This chain uses TRBV3-1 (or the pseudogene TRBV3-2) with TRBJ1-1, with no clear D. Germline V gene lookup returns CDR1 LGHDT and CDR2 YNNKEL (reference sequence). The CDR3 covers 11 residues. The V and J ends lost 5 bases and 6 bases respectively, with 7 bases between them. CDR3 in DNA: TGTGCCAGCAGCTCCGGGGCTGAAGCTTTCTTT. It encodes CASSSGAEAFF.

In regard to this clone: This sample includes further DNA sequences coding for the same CDR3. V gene TRBV2 combines with J gene TRBJ1-1; TRBD1 agrees at 8 bases. The CDR3 is 15 amino acids. Looked up from germline, CDR1 is SNHLY and CDR2 is FYNNEI. Losses at the gene ends were 3 bases for V and 1 base for J; bases not matched to a gene: 4. DNA of the CDR3: TGTGCCAGCAGTGATGCTGGACAGGGGAACACTGAAGCTTTCTTT. Amino acids: CASSDAGQGNTEAFF.

The gene calls are TRBV4-2 and TRBJ2-7; 7 bases fit TRBD1. The germline gives CDR1 LGHNA, CDR2 YNFKEQ. This CDR3 is built from 15 residues. The V and J ends lost 4 bases and 3 bases, in that order; junction bases with no gene match: 9. Written as DNA, the CDR3 is TGTGCCAGCAGCCCCACTCCCGGGACAGACTACGAGCAGTACTTC. This translates into CASSPTPGTDYEQYF.

This sequence joins TRBV7-6 and TRBJ2-3; 14 bases match TRBD2. J gave up 2 bases and V 3 bases, and 1 base lay outside the gene matches. The germline CDR1 and CDR2 sequences are SGHVS and FNYEAQ. This CDR3 is built from 16 residues. DNA of the CDR3: TGTGCCAGCAGCTTGGGACTAGCGGGGGTCACAGATACGCAGTATTTT. Translating it yields CASSLGLAGVTDTQYF.

The chain joins TRBV6-5 to TRBJ1-2; maybe TRBD1 (5 bases). Germline CDR1 reads MNHEY; CDR2 reads SVGAGI. V was cut by 5 bases and J by 8 bases, with 15 bases left in between. This CDR3 is built from 13 residues. The CDR3 DNA is TGTGCCAGCAGTCTTTGGGGGGAAGGCGGCTACACCTTC. The encoded protein is CASSLWGEGGYTF.

This chain joins TRBV5-8 and TRBJ2-7, with D perhaps matching TRBD2 (6 bases). CDR1 and CDR2 (germline): SGHTS, YDEGEE. CDR3 length: 15 residues. The germline V and J ends were trimmed by 1 base and 1 base, with 12 bases remaining between them. In DNA, the CDR3 is TGTGCCAGCAGCTTGTCGGCGGGGAATTCCTACGAGCAGTACTTC. This codes for CASSLSAGNSYEQYF.

V is TRBV19 and J is TRBJ2-1; possible D gene TRBD1, 6 bases. The germline V gene encodes CDR1 LNHDA and CDR2 SQIVND (reference sequence). CDR3 size: 15 residues. V was shortened by 5 bases and J by 1 base, with 12 bases between the two germline ends. As DNA, the CDR3 is TGTGCCAGTAGTTCTCAGGGGTGGTCCTACAATGAGCAGTTCTTC. Amino acid sequence: CASSSQGWSYNEQFF. Based on the CDR3 plus reference TRBV19 and TRBJ2-1, the full variable domain is DGGITQSPKYLFRKEGQNVTLSCEQNLNHDAMYWYRQDPGQGLRLIYYSQIVNDFQKGDIAEGYSVSREKKESFPLTVTSAQKNPTAFYLCASSSQGWSYNEQFFGPGTRLTVL.

The V call is TRBV10-2, the J call TRBJ1-1; D unclear. V dropped 2 bases and J dropped 1 base, with 8 bases sitting between them. CDR3 size: 14 residues. The germline V gene has CDR1 WSHSY and CDR2 SAAADI. CDR3 sequence reads: CASSETVKNTEAFF. CDR3 coding DNA: TGCGCCAGCAGTGAGACAGTTAAGAACACTGAAGCTTTCTTT.